This TCR beta chain stems from a study of OX40 agonist ivuxolimab in advanced cancers. The repertoire was sequenced with immunoSEQ multiplex PCR; TCRdb's copy has only in-frame clones and lacks some. The sample lists about 45,000 clones, about 88% occurring once. The sample in question was CD4+ or CD8+ T cells sorted from blood, obtained in a trial of the OX40 agonist ivuxolimab. This sequence was found in an adult with an advanced solid tumor such as melanoma, head and neck, liver or kidney cancer.

This CDR3 is CASSLKLQGYGYTF. The DNA for the CDR3 is TGTGCCAGCAGCCTTAAACTCCAGGGTTATGGCTACACCTTC. J is TRBJ1-2 and V is TRBV7-2, with TRBD1 as a possible D gene (5 bases). V gave up 5 bases and J gave up 5 bases, with 15 bases separating them. The V gene's germline CDR1 is SGHTA and CDR2 FQGNSA. The CDR3 is 14 residues long.